This T cell receptor beta chain was documented in a study of T-cell memory formation after mild COVID-19. Regarding the study as a whole: Contracting clones from day 15 to 85 showed balanced CD4/CD8; later expanders favored CD4+. Among CD4+ contracting clones, most were CM and EM, and CD8+ ones EMRA. In second-wave clones peaking day 37, SARS-CoV-2 specificity remained unconfirmed. In pre-infection memory, a portion of responding clones appeared, which suggested that cross-reactive memory joined.

TCRdb redid the calling of the 5' RACE reads with MiXCR, one entry per CDR3 protein. Among 250,000 to 350,000 distinct CDR3 sequences, around an eighth were seen once, and the ten largest hold 21%. This clonotype was recorded a few times. Antigen specificity is unknown. Specimen: PBMCs or a T cell subset sorted from them (not recorded which). The source of this sequence is a man younger than 35 who had mild COVID-19 (a few samples of this study predate the infection). Cell type and time point are not known.

The CDR3: CASSEQYQETQYF. CDR3 DNA: TGTGCCAGCAGTGAGCAGTACCAAGAGACCCAGTACTTC. The chain couples TRBV6-1 to TRBJ2-5; D ambiguous. The CDR3 spans 13 residues. Germline values: CDR1 MNHNS, CDR2 SASEGT. The ends were cut back, 3 bases at V and 0 bases at J, with 5 bases in the middle.